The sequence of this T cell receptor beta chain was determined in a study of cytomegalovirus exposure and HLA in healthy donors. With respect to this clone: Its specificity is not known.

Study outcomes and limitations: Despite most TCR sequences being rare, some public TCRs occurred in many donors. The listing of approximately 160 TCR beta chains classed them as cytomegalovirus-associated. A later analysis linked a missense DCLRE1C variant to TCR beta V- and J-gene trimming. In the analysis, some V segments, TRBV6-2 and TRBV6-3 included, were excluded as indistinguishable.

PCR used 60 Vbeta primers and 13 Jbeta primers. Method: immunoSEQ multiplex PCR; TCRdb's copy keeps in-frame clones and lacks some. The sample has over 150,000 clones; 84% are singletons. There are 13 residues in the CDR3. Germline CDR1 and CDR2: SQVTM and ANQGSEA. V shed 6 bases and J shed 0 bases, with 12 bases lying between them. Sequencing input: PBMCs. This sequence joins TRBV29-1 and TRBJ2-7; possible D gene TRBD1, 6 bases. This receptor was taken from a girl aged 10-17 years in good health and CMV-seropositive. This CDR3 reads CSVARTDSYEQYF. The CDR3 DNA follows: TGCAGCGTCGCTCGGACAGACTCCTACGAGCAGTACTTC.